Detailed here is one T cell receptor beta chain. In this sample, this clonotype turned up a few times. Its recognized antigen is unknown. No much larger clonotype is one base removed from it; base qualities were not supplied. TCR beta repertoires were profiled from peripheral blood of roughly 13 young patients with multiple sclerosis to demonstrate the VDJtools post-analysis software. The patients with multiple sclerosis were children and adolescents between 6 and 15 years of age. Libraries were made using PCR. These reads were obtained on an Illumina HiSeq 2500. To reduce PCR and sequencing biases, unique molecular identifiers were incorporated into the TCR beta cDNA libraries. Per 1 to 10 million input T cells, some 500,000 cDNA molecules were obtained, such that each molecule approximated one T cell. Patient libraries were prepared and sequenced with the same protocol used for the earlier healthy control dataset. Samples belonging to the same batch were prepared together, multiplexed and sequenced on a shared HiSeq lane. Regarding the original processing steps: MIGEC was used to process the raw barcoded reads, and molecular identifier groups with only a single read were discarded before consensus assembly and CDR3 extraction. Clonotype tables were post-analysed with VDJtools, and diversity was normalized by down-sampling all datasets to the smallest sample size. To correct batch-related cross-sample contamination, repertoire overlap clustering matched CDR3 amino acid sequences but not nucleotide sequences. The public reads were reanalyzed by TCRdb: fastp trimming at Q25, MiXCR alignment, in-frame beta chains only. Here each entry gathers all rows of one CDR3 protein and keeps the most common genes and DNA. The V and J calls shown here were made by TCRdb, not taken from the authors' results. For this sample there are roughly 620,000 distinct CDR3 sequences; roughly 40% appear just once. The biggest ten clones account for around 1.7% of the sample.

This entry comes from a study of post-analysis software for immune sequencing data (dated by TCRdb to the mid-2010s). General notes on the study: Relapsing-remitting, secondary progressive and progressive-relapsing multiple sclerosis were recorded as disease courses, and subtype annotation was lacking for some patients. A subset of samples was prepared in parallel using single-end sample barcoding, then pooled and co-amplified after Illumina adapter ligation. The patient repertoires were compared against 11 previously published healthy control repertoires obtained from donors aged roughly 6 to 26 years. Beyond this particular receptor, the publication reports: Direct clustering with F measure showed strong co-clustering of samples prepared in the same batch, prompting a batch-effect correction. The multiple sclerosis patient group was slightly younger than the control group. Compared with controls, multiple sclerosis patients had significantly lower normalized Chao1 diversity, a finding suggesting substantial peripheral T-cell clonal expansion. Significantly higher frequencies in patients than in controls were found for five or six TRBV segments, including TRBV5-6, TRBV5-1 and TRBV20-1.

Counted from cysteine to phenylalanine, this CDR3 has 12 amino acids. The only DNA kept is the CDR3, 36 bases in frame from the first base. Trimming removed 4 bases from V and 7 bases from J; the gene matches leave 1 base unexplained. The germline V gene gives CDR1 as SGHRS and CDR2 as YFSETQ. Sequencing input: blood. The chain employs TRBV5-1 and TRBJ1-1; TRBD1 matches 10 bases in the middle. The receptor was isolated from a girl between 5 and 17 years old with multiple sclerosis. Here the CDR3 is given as CASSGTGVEAFF. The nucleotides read TGCGCCAGCAGCGGGACAGGGGTTGAAGCTTTCTTT. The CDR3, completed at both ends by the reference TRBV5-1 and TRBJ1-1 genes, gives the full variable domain KAGVTQTPRYLIKTRGQQVTLSCSPISGHRSVSWYQQTPGQGLQFLFEYFSETQRNKGNFPGRFSGRQFSNSRSEMNVSTLELGDSALYLCASSGTGVEAFFGQGTRLTVV.